This entry lists 2 T cell receptor beta chains sequenced from one sample in a study of beta chain features in type 1 diabetes. Study-level findings and limits: Shortening that was moderate but significant affected the TCRB CDR3s of Type 1 diabetes patients in all four CD4+ subsets.

Antigens of these TCRs are unknown. The investigators reverse transcribed all of the isolated RNA, so they sequenced expressed TCRB transcripts. This table comes from immunoSEQ multiplex PCR, and its TCRdb copy is limited to in-frame clones, with some not included. The sample lists about 700,000 clones; roughly 12% were seen once. Material for sequencing was naive CD4+ T cells from blood. The receptors were gathered from a young man with type 1 diabetes.

This clone was counted a few times. This chain uses TRBV6-5 with TRBJ2-7; perhaps TRBD2 as D (5 bases). The germline gives CDR1 MNHEY, CDR2 SVGAGI. CDR3 length: 12 residues. The V end was cut by 8 bases, the J end by 7 bases, with 15 bases between. For the CDR3, the DNA is TGTGCCAGCCGCGGGCCCAACCGGGAGCAGTACTTC. This translates into CASRGPNREQYF.

V and J are TRBV2 and TRBJ2-5, with D perhaps TRBD2 (5 bases). V lost 6 bases, J lost 3 bases, and 8 bases lay in between. The CDR3 is 12 residues long. Germline CDR1 SNHLY, CDR2 FYNNEI. The CDR3, as DNA: TGTGCCAGCAGCGGGGTAAAAGAGACCCAGTACTTC. Translation: CASSGVKETQYF.